This is a list of T cell receptor beta chains from one sample in a study of regulatory T cells in long-lasting Graves disease. One entry per CDR3 protein results from TCRdb running MiXCR on the multiplex PCR reads. The sample shows roughly 420,000 distinct CDR3 sequences, roughly a sixth of them seen only once. Sequenced here: peripheral blood mononuclear cells (PBMCs), sampled at new diagnosis, from a patient treated with antithyroid drugs. These receptors were collected from a female donor with Graves disease. CDR3s include the opening cysteine and the closing phenylalanine or tryptophan. The D gene is left open where the match is weak. Not every row has a clone size; where given, it reads once, few, many or a size class.

v_call,clone_size,j_call,d_call,cdr3_aa,cdr3_nt
TRBV20-1,-,TRBJ1-4,-,CSASGGSATNEKLFF,TGCAGTGCTAGTGGGGGATCTGCAACTAATGAAAAACTGTTTTTT
TRBV12-3/TRBV12-4,many,TRBJ1-5,-,CASSFIYESNQPQHF,TGTGCCAGCAGTTTCATCTATGAAAGCAATCAGCCCCAGCATTTT
TRBV24-1,few,TRBJ1-5,-,CATSDQDSNQPQHF,TGTGCCACCAGTGACCAGGACAGCAATCAGCCCCAGCATTTT
TRBV29-1,few,TRBJ1-2,-,CSVEGDRIYGYTF,TGCAGCGTTGAAGGCGACAGAATCTATGGCTACACCTTC
TRBV20-1,many,TRBJ1-5,-,CSARPQGNNQPQHF,TGCAGTGCTAGACCACAGGGAAACAATCAGCCCCAGCATTTT
TRBV4-1,few,TRBJ2-4,TRBD1,CASSQGGQGDIQYF,TGCGCCAGCAGCCAGGGGGGACAGGGTGACATTCAGTACTTC
TRBV7-9,many,TRBJ1-1,-,CASSFKSALNTEAFF,TGTGCCAGCAGCTTTAAGTCGGCCCTCAACACTGAAGCTTTCTTT
TRBV29-1,many,TRBJ2-3,-,CSVVEGSTDTQYF,TGCAGCGTTGTAGAGGGTAGCACAGATACGCAGTATTTT
TRBV15,few,TRBJ2-1,TRBD2,CATSGSLAGELNEQFF,TGTGCCACCAGCGGGTCACTAGCGGGAGAACTCAATGAGCAGTTCTTC
TRBV12-3/TRBV12-4,-,TRBJ2-5,-,CASSPLAGVRQETQYF,TGTGCCAGCAGCCCCTTGGCCGGGGTTCGGCAAGAGACCCAGTACTTC
TRBV15,-,TRBJ2-4,TRBD2,CATSRVGGRPRGDF,TGTGCCACCAGCAGAGTGGGGGGGAGACCCCGAGGGGACTTC
TRBV12-3/TRBV12-4,many,TRBJ2-3,TRBD1,CASRDRGGTDTQYF,TGTGCCAGCAGGGACAGGGGTGGAACAGATACGCAGTATTTT
TRBV24-1,-,TRBJ2-1,TRBD1,CATRGTGGHNEQFF,TGTGCCACCAGAGGGACAGGGGGACACAATGAGCAGTTCTTC
TRBV19,few,TRBJ2-5,TRBD2,CASSRQGGETQYF,TGTGCCAGTAGTCGGCAGGGAGGGGAGACCCAGTACTTC
TRBV5-6,many,TRBJ1-1,TRBD1,CASSLEPTGRNTEAFF,TGTGCCAGCAGCTTGGAGCCGACAGGGAGAAACACTGAAGCTTTCTTT
TRBV11-2,-,TRBJ1-6,TRBD1,CASSLAAGQGRASPLHF,TGTGCCAGCAGCTTAGCCGCCGGACAGGGGCGCGCCTCACCCCTCCACTTT
TRBV2,many,TRBJ1-5,-,CASAPQKSNQPQHF,TGTGCCAGCGCTCCACAGAAGAGCAATCAGCCCCAGCATTTT
TRBV3-2,-,TRBJ1-5,-,CASSQEMIPGDYSNQPQHF,TGTGCCAGCAGCCAAGAAATGATCCCAGGAGATTATAGCAATCAGCCCCAGCATTTT
TRBV28,once,TRBJ2-3,TRBD2,CASSPGEREIGTDTQYF,TGTGCCAGCAGTCCTGGCGAGCGGGAGATCGGCACAGATACGCAGTATTTT
TRBV5-6,-,TRBJ2-7,-,CASSLTLGSYEQYF,TGTGCCAGCAGCTTGACACTCGGATCCTACGAGCAGTACTTC
TRBV24-1,many,TRBJ2-2,-,CATSVIGSNTGELFF,TGTGCCACCAGTGTGATAGGGAGCAACACCGGGGAGCTGTTTTTT
TRBV9,many,TRBJ2-1,TRBD1,CASSVGPLGRQGDNNEQFF,TGTGCCAGCAGCGTAGGTCCCCTTGGTCGGCAGGGGGACAACAATGAGCAGTTCTTC
TRBV30,-,TRBJ1-2,-,CAWTPGYTNYGYTF,TGTGCCTGGACCCCTGGATATACGAACTATGGCTACACCTTC
TRBV3-1,many,TRBJ1-4,-,CASSQENEKLFF,TGTGCCAGCAGCCAAGAGAATGAAAAACTGTTTTTT
TRBV12-3/TRBV12-4,many,TRBJ2-2,-,CASTRMNTGELFF,TGTGCCAGCACCAGGATGAACACCGGGGAGCTGTTTTTT
TRBV15,-,TRBJ1-2,-,CATSRDPNKGVSYGYTF,TGTGCCACCAGCAGAGACCCTAATAAGGGAGTGAGCTATGGCTACACCTTC
TRBV4-1,many,TRBJ1-5,-,CASSQDIRDNQPQHF,TGCGCCAGCAGCCAAGATATTCGGGACAATCAGCCCCAGCATTTT
TRBV20-1,-,TRBJ1-1,-,CSAVWGAETEAFF,TGCAGTGCTGTTTGGGGGGCGGAAACTGAAGCTTTCTTT
TRBV5-1,many,TRBJ2-3,TRBD2,CASSLAGTSGSGTDTQYF,TGCGCCAGCAGCTTGGCCGGGACTAGCGGGAGCGGCACAGATACGCAGTATTTT
TRBV29-1,many,TRBJ1-1,-,CRGGGRVHLKDTEAFF,TGCAGAGGGGGAGGCAGGGTCCATTTAAAGGACACTGAAGCTTTCTTT
TRBV7-3,few,TRBJ2-1,-,CASSPLAEQFF,TGTGCCAGCAGCCCCCTCGCCGAGCAGTTCTTC
TRBV6-1,-,TRBJ1-2,-,CASSRRGYGYTF,TGTGCCAGCAGTCGACGGGGGTATGGCTACACCTTC
TRBV9,many,TRBJ2-5,-,CASSVVEQETQYF,TGTGCCAGCAGCGTAGTTGAGCAAGAGACCCAGTACTTC
TRBV19,-,TRBJ2-7,TRBD2,CASSAASGMYYEQYF,TGTGCCAGTAGTGCGGCTAGCGGGATGTACTACGAGCAGTACTTC
TRBV9,many,TRBJ2-7,TRBD2,CASSAGGYQEQYF,TGTGCCAGCAGCGCGGGAGGTTATCAGGAGCAGTACTTC
TRBV20-1,-,TRBJ2-7,-,CSVRQVGHTYEQYF,TGCAGTGTCAGGCAGGTGGGCCATACCTACGAGCAGTACTTC
TRBV10-3,many,TRBJ1-1,-,CAISVDLETEAFF,TGTGCCATCAGTGTGGATTTGGAGACTGAAGCTTTCTTT
TRBV5-6,many,TRBJ1-4,TRBD1,CASSPDRGREKLFF,TGTGCCAGCAGCCCGGACAGGGGGCGCGAAAAACTGTTTTTT
TRBV2,-,TRBJ2-1,-,CASSVTGPSYNEQFF,TGTGCCAGCAGTGTAACGGGGCCCTCCTACAATGAGCAGTTCTTC
TRBV11-2,many,TRBJ1-1,-,CASDRQNTEAFF,TGTGCCAGCGACCGACAGAACACTGAAGCTTTCTTT